The present entry profiles one T cell receptor (beta chain) with its context. The V end lost 3 bases, the J end lost 0 bases, and 9 bases lay between the germline ends. The CDR3 contains 15 residues. Germline values: CDR1 MNHNS, CDR2 SASEGT. Authors' methods: Quantification of nucleated cells was approximated via reference gene primer amplification. Profiling relied on immunoSEQ multiplex PCR, and the TCRdb table lists in-frame clones only, not all of them. Clonal size and the V and J genes are those of that table, whereas D and trimming came from the DNA. The repertoire holds around 200,000 clones, around nine tenths seen once, with approximately 12% in the top ten. The sample is drawn from a study of blood T cell repertoires in COVID-19. Study in general: Researchers got acute and convalescent COVID-19 samples from the United States, Italy and Spain. Sources were T cells, B-cell-depleted T cells, or PBMCs; the material itself was cDNA or gDNA.

The chain has TRBV6-1 and TRBJ1-5, with D maybe TRBD1 (5 bases). The origin of this receptor is a woman in her late teens or twenties who had recovered from COVID-19. The source material was peripheral blood. CDR3 residues: CASSDGTYSNQPQHF. The DNA of the CDR3 is TGTGCCAGCAGTGACGGGACTTATAGCAATCAGCCCCAGCATTTT.